This TCR beta chain was retrieved from a study of T cell repertoires in cytomegalovirus infection. This clonotype was recorded many times. Its specificity is not known. This CDR3 has 11 amino acids. V was clipped by 3 bases and J by 9 bases, with 9 bases between them. One entry per CDR3 protein results from TCRdb running MiXCR on the reads. The sample holds about 320,000 distinct CDR3 sequences; 8% to 10% are singletons and the top ten take 4.3%. Study-wide findings and caveats: HLA-C-restricted CMV clonotypes gave the most frequent clonotype in two of eight donors. Based on cumulative public TCR beta family frequency, carriers of CMV plus the relevant HLA were identified.

The origin of this receptor is a human donor in good health (CMV status not recorded). Some clones in this sample may be carry-over from other donors' samples. Sequencing was performed on PBMCs. The chain has TRBV12-3 or TRBV12-4 and TRBJ2-7; D unclear. The CDR3 nucleotides read TGTGCCAGCAGTTTTGAACGGAGGCAGTACTTC. Protein: CASSFERRQYF.